This entry lists 26 T cell receptor beta chains sequenced from one sample in a study of cytomegalovirus exposure and HLA in healthy donors. Libraries were prepared by immunoSEQ multiplex PCR; TCRdb keeps only in-frame clonotypes and omits some of them. Of around 400,000 clones detected, 70% to 90% appear once; the ten largest clones hold 0.8% to 0.85%. Material for sequencing was PBMCs. These TCRs come from a woman between 18 and 30 years old in good health and CMV-seronegative.

The chain combines TRBV27 with TRBJ2-7, with D possibly TRBD2 on 5 matching bases. The V end lost 6 bases, the J end lost 0 bases, and 9 bases lay between the germline ends. The CDR3 extends over 13 amino acids. Looked up from germline, CDR1 is MNHEY and CDR2 is SMNVEV (reference sequence). CDR3: CASRITSSYEQYF. The CDR3 bases are TGTGCCAGCAGGATCACTAGCTCCTACGAGCAGTACTTC.

The chain combines TRBV7-7 with TRBJ2-1, with TRBD2 matching 8 bases. Germline V gene data show CDR1 as SSHAT and CDR2 as FNYEAQ (reference sequence). J lost 10 bases, V lost 5 bases, and 13 bases had no gene match. This CDR3 has 15 amino acids. CDR3: CASSPGLESHREQFF. The CDR3 nucleotides are TGTGCCAGCAGCCCGGGACTAGAAAGCCATAGGGAGCAGTTCTTC.

This chain joins TRBV5-1 and TRBJ1-6; 8 nucleotides align to TRBD1. The CDR3 spans 16 residues. The trim removed 4 bases at V and 9 bases at J, leaving 12 bases unmatched. Germline CDR1 reads SGHRS; CDR2 reads YFSETQ. The CDR3 coding sequence is TGCGCCAGCAGCGATAGACCAGGGGGCGAAGGTTCACCCCTCCACTTT. Protein sequence: CASSDRPGGEGSPLHF.

This chain uses TRBV11-2 with TRBJ2-7, with 9 bases that match TRBD2. CDR1 SGHAT and CDR2 FQNNGV come from the germline V gene. The V gene end was trimmed by 3 bases and the J gene end by 5 bases; junction bases not matched to a gene: 5. The CDR3 length is 14 residues. CDR3 residues: CASSFPSGVDEQYF. The CDR3 DNA reads TGTGCCAGCAGCTTTCCTAGCGGGGTCGACGAGCAGTACTTC.

The V call is TRBV28, the J call TRBJ2-3; D not resolved. This CDR3 contains 15 residues. The germline CDR1 and CDR2 sequences are MDHEN and SYDVKM. The V gene lost 5 bases and the J gene lost 2 bases, with 14 bases spanning the gap. CDR3 in amino acids: CASSMGRPNTDTQYF. Here the CDR3 DNA reads TGTGCCAGCAGTATGGGCAGACCTAACACAGATACGCAGTATTTT.

This clone occurred a few times. The chain is built from TRBV29-1 and TRBJ2-1; D may be TRBD2 (5 bases). V lost 4 bases and J lost 12, with 19 bases in between. From germline, CDR1 is SQVTM and CDR2 ANQGSEA. CDR3 size: 13 residues. The CDR3 DNA reads TGCAGCGTTGCGGGTTACGGAGGTGGTGGGCAGTTCTTC. It yields the protein CSVAGYGGGGQFF.

This chain links TRBV11-3 with TRBJ2-3; 8 bases agree with TRBD2. Germline CDR1 and CDR2: SGHNT and YENEEA. V dropped 5 bases and J dropped 6; count of bases not matched to a gene: 10. This CDR3 region has 15 residues. CDR3 loop: CASSQRRGARDTQYF. CDR3 nucleotide sequence: TGTGCCAGCAGCCAACGGCGGGGGGCCCGTGATACGCAGTATTTT.

The V call is TRBV10-3, the J call TRBJ1-1; 8 nucleotides match TRBD1. This CDR3 spans 14 amino acids. J gave up 2 bases and V 6 bases, and 5 bases lay outside the gene matches. Germline V lookup: CDR1 ENHRY, CDR2 SYGVKD. The CDR3 loop is CAIRDDRGNTEAFF. CDR3 nucleotides: TGTGCCATCAGGGACGACAGGGGTAACACTGAAGCTTTCTTT.

The CDR3 protein is CASSEIAEAFF. CDR3 nucleotides: TGTGCCAGCAGTGAGATAGCTGAAGCTTTCTTT. The chain employs TRBV28 and TRBJ1-1; D ambiguous. CDR3 length: 11 residues. Germline CDR1 MDHEN, CDR2 SYDVKM. The V gene lost 5 bases and the J gene lost 6 bases, with 7 bases spanning the gap.

The chain uses TRBV6-5 and TRBJ1-2; 7 positions match TRBD1. Germline trimming cut 4 bases from V and 2 bases from J; bases unmatched to any gene: 4. Germline V lookup: CDR1 MNHEY, CDR2 SVGAGI. CDR3 length equals 14 residues. CDR3 nucleotide sequence: TGTGCCAGCAGTTCGCCGGGACAGAACTATGGCTACACCTTC. Translating it yields CASSSPGQNYGYTF.

The chain combines TRBV6-5 with TRBJ2-1, with D unclear. CDR1 is MNHEY and CDR2 is SVGAGI in the germline V gene. V was pared by 2 bases and J by 3 bases, with 11 bases between. There are 15 residues in the CDR3. The CDR3 bases are TGTGCCAGCAGTTACAGGCCAGGTGACTACAATGAGCAGTTCTTC. Translating gives CASSYRPGDYNEQFF.

This chain links TRBV5-4 with TRBJ2-7, with a possible D match to TRBD1 (6 bases). The germline V gene encodes CDR1 SGHNT and CDR2 YYREEE (reference sequence). Trimming removed 0 bases at V and 2 bases at J, with 9 bases between. The CDR3 extends over 14 amino acids. DNA for the CDR3: TGTGCCAGCAGCTTGGAGACAGGCCCCTACGAGCAGTACTTC. Amino acid sequence: CASSLETGPYEQYF.

The J gene is TRBJ2-7, the V gene TRBV2, with 10 bases lining up with TRBD2. Looked up from germline, CDR1 is SNHLY and CDR2 is FYNNEI. V shed 6 bases and J 0 bases; nucleotides not matched to a gene: 5. This CDR3 has 15 amino acids. The CDR3 sequence is CASSDSGRTSYEQYF. The CDR3 nucleotides are TGTGCCAGCAGCGATAGCGGGAGGACCTCCTACGAGCAGTACTTC.

This chain uses TRBV13 with TRBJ2-7; the match to TRBD1 covers 10 bases. V trimming: 5 bases; J trimming: 3 bases; junction bases outside the gene matches: 7. Looked up from germline, CDR1 is PRHDT and CDR2 is FYEKMQ (reference sequence). The CDR3 loop spans 15 amino acids. The DNA for the CDR3 is TGTGCCAGCAGCACGGGACAGGGGCCCTACTACGAGCAGTACTTC. Translation gives CASSTGQGPYYEQYF. Supplemented by reference TRBV13 and TRBJ2-7, the full variable domain reads AAGVIQSPRHLIKEKRETATLKCYPIPRHDTVYWYQQGPGQDPQFLISFYEKMQSDKGSIPDRFSAQQFSDYHSELNMSSLELGDSALYFCASSTGQGPYYEQYFGPGTRLTVT.

This chain connects TRBV6-1 to TRBJ2-2; D might be TRBD1 (6 bases). V lost 2 bases, J lost 4 bases, and 11 bases lay in between. This CDR3 region has 15 residues. Germline values: CDR1 MNHNS, CDR2 SASEGT. CDR3 sequence reads: CASSEQGIFTGELFF. DNA of the CDR3: TGTGCCAGCAGTGAACAGGGGATATTCACCGGGGAGCTGTTTTTT.

The genes are TRBV27 and TRBJ2-7; D might be TRBD2 (5 bases). CDR1 and CDR2 from the germline V gene are MNHEY and SMNVEV (reference sequence). The CDR3 consists of 16 residues. V was cut by 4 bases and J by 4 bases, with 20 bases left in between. CDR3 in amino acids: CASSSPSRASPYEQYF. The DNA for the CDR3 is TGTGCCAGCAGTTCTCCCTCTCGGGCTAGCCCATACGAGCAGTACTTC.

The chain links TRBV2 to TRBJ2-7, with TRBD2 matching over 7 bases. CDR3 length: 16 amino acids. Losses at the gene ends were 3 bases for V and 4 bases for J; bases not matched to a gene: 12. CDR1 and CDR2 from the germline V gene are SNHLY and FYNNEI. The CDR3 DNA follows: TGTGCCAGCAGTGAGGGAGGGGCTCTCGTGGGGTACGAGCAGTACTTC. It yields the protein CASSEGGALVGYEQYF. Filled out from reference TRBV2 and TRBJ2-7, the complete variable domain reads EPEVTQTPSHQVTQMGQEVILRCVPISNHLYFYWYRQILGQKVEFLVSFYNNEISEKSEIFDDQFSVERPDGSNFTLKIRSTKLEDSAMYFCASSEGGALVGYEQYFGPGTRLTVT.

V gene TRBV7-9 combines with J gene TRBJ1-1; weak D call: TRBD1 (6 bases). The CDR3 extends over 12 amino acids. V lost 10 bases to trimming and J lost 4 bases, with 13 bases between them. Germline-derived CDR1 and CDR2 are SEHNR and FQNEAQ (reference sequence). The CDR3 region is CAINRAPTEAFF. DNA for the CDR3: TGTGCCATCAACAGGGCGCCCACTGAAGCTTTCTTT.

The chain employs TRBV5-4 and TRBJ2-7; maybe TRBD2 (5 bases). Between the trimmed V and J ends, which lost 7 bases and 2 bases, there was a span of 16 bases. The CDR3 extends over 14 amino acids. Germline CDR1 SGHNT, CDR2 YYREEE (reference sequence). In DNA form, the CDR3 reads TGTGCCAGCGGACTCACTAGTTCACCCTACGAGCAGTACTTC. This translates into CASGLTSSPYEQYF.

The V gene is TRBV7-2, the J gene TRBJ2-1; 10 nucleotides align to TRBD2. Germline lookup yields CDR1 SGHTA and CDR2 FQGNSA. The trim removed 1 base at V and 4 bases at J, leaving 1 base unmatched. The CDR3 is made up of 15 amino acids. The CDR3 DNA sequence: TGTGCCAGCAGCTTAGGGACTAGCGGTTACAATGAGCAGTTCTTC. This sequence encodes CASSLGTSGYNEQFF.

V usage is TRBV27 and J usage is TRBJ2-5; 7 bases align to TRBD1. The J segment lost 1 base and the V segment lost 2 bases, leaving 4 bases of the junction unmatched. The CDR3 loop spans 15 amino acids. The V gene's germline CDR1 is MNHEY and CDR2 SMNVEV (reference sequence). The CDR3 nucleotides read TGTGCCAGCAGTTTAGTACAGGGGAGCCAAGAGACCCAGTACTTC. Encoded protein: CASSLVQGSQETQYF.

This sequence joins TRBV7-9 and TRBJ1-1; D might be TRBD1 (5 bases). Germline V gives CDR1 SEHNR, CDR2 FQNEAQ (reference sequence). The CDR3 runs to 15 residues. Trimming took 5 bases from V and 1 from J, leaving 14 bases between them. In nucleotides, the CDR3 is TGTGCCAGCAGCCCTACCCCTGGACAGAACACTGAAGCTTTCTTT. Its translation: CASSPTPGQNTEAFF.

Comments on this clone: One base away lies a much larger clone, so this may be a sequencing read error. The rearrangement links TRBV9 to TRBJ1-2; 11 nucleotides agree with TRBD1. CDR1 is SGDLS and CDR2 is YYNGEE in the germline V gene. CDR3 length: 15 residues. V lost 4 bases, J lost 2 bases, and 4 bases stayed unmatched. CDR3 in amino acids: CASSLGTGGNYGYTF. Here the CDR3 DNA reads TGTGCCAGCAGCCTCGGGACAGGGGGGAACTATGGCTACACCTTC.

The chain is built from TRBV27 and TRBJ2-7, with D unresolved. Germline V gene lookup returns CDR1 MNHEY and CDR2 SMNVEV (reference sequence). This CDR3 comprises 14 residues. Trimming took 7 bases from V and 2 from J, leaving 15 bases between them. In DNA, the CDR3 is TGTGCCAGCAAGCTTTTGGGCAGAGCCTACGAGCAGTACTTC. It specifies CASKLLGRAYEQYF.

The chain carries TRBV6-6 and TRBJ1-2; no reliable D call. CDR1 MNHNY and CDR2 SVGAGI come from the germline V gene (reference sequence). There are 14 residues in the CDR3. Trimming left V 1 base short and J 1 base short, with 7 bases between. The chain's CDR3 is CASSYFPFNYGYTF. The CDR3 DNA sequence: TGTGCCAGCAGTTACTTCCCTTTTAACTATGGCTACACCTTC.

This rearrangement joins TRBV4-2 to TRBJ2-3; perhaps TRBD2 as D (5 bases). The CDR3 runs 13 residues. Trimming cost V 4 bases and J 8 bases, with 13 bases left between them. Germline V lookup: CDR1 LGHNA, CDR2 YNFKEQ. CDR3 amino acids: CASSPRTLGTQYF. In DNA form, the CDR3 reads TGTGCCAGCAGCCCCCGGACTCTCGGTACGCAGTATTTT.